This entry lists 29 T cell receptor beta chains sequenced from one sample in a study of shared clonotypes between healthy human individuals. Cells designated naive CD8 were CD45RO-negative and were positively selected for CCR7, with terminally differentiated effector memory CD45RA+ cells excluded. Clones were read by immunoSEQ multiplex PCR, and TCRdb kept only the in-frame ones, dropping some. The table includes under 1 million clones, almost 95% detected once. Sequencing was carried out using naive CD8+ T cells sorted from blood. The source of these receptors is a man under 40 in good health.

V gene TRBV5-5 combines with J gene TRBJ2-5, with 11 bases matching TRBD2. V lost 0 bases and J lost 2; bases outside the gene matches: 6. The germline gives CDR1 SGHKS, CDR2 YYEKEE (reference sequence). This CDR3 comprises 17 residues. The CDR3 here is CASSLGLAGWGQETQYF. Written as DNA, the CDR3 is TGTGCCAGCAGCTTGGGACTAGCGGGATGGGGGCAAGAGACCCAGTACTTC.

The chain links TRBV25-1 to TRBJ2-7; D remains ambiguous. Germline CDR1 and CDR2: MGHDK and SYGVNS. Trimming cost V 5 bases and J 7 bases, with 9 bases left between them. The CDR3 spans 11 residues. In DNA, the CDR3 is TGTGCCAGCAGTACCGATAGGGAGCAGTACTTC. Translation: CASSTDREQYF.

The CDR3 sequence is CASRVTQSGELFF. The CDR3 nucleotides read TGTGCCAGCAGGGTGACTCAATCCGGGGAGCTGTTTTTT. The chain carries TRBV27 and TRBJ2-2; no clear D. V was cut by 6 bases and J by 6 bases, with 11 bases left in between. CDR1 is MNHEY, CDR2 SMNVEV, per germline (reference sequence). CDR3 length: 13 amino acids.

The V gene is TRBV27, the J gene TRBJ2-7; 8 nucleotides match TRBD2. V lost 4 bases and J lost 4; bases outside the gene matches: 6. The CDR3 covers 14 residues. Germline V lookup: CDR1 MNHEY, CDR2 SMNVEV (reference sequence). The CDR3 region has the DNA TGTGCCAGCAGTTCCAGCGGGAGTCGGTACGAGCAGTACTTC. Encoded protein: CASSSSGSRYEQYF.

The chain combines TRBV7-2 with TRBJ2-3; 13 positions match TRBD2. The CDR3 is 16 amino acids. From germline, CDR1 is SGHTA and CDR2 FQGNSA. The V and J ends lost 5 bases and 6 bases, in that order; junction bases with no gene match: 8. CDR3: CASSLGLAGPRDTQYF. CDR3 DNA: TGTGCCAGCAGCCTGGGACTAGCGGGACCCAGGGATACGCAGTATTTT. The variable domain in full, completed from reference TRBV7-2 and TRBJ2-3, reads GAGVSQSPSNKVTEKGKDVELRCDPISGHTALYWYRQSLGQGLEFLIYFQGNSAPDKSGLPSDRFSAERTGGSVSTLTIQRTQQEDSAVYLCASSLGLAGPRDTQYFGPGTRLTVL.

The genes are TRBV6-6 and TRBJ1-2; no firm D call. Germline CDR1 MNHNY, CDR2 SVGAGI (reference sequence). The CDR3 contains 15 residues. V lost 6 bases and J 5 bases, leaving 19 bases between the germline ends. CDR3 nucleotides: TGTGCCAGCAGCCAACGGGAGGGTGAGAGGTATGGCTACACCTTC. This sequence encodes CASSQREGERYGYTF.

The J gene is TRBJ2-3, the V gene TRBV2; D may match TRBD1 or TRBD2 (5 bases each). The CDR3 is 14 residues long. V lost 6 bases to trimming and J lost 0 bases, with 10 bases between them. Per the germline V gene, CDR1 is SNHLY and CDR2 is FYNNEI. The CDR3 loop reads CASRGTGSTDTQYF. CDR3 DNA sequence: TGTGCCAGCAGGGGGACGGGTAGCACAGATACGCAGTATTTT.

The V and J genes are TRBV7-9 and TRBJ1-3; possibly TRBD1 for D (5 bases). V was trimmed by 1 base and J by 11 bases, leaving 15 bases between them. From germline, CDR1 is SEHNR and CDR2 FQNEAQ (reference sequence). The CDR3 covers 14 residues. The CDR3 DNA is TGTGCCAGCAGCTTAGTCCTACGGGGGAGTGCCATATATTTT. This encodes CASSLVLRGSAIYF.

This chain connects TRBV30 to TRBJ2-1, with TRBD2 identical over 7 bases. V shed 4 bases and J 7 bases; nucleotides not matched to a gene: 10. Germline V gene lookup returns CDR1 GTSNPN and CDR2 SVGIG (reference sequence). The CDR3 sequence is 14 residues long. Here the CDR3 DNA reads TGTGCCTGGATGGTCTTAGCGGGCAGGAATGAGCAGTTCTTC. Its translation: CAWMVLAGRNEQFF.

The chain is built from TRBV7-2 and TRBJ2-1; 10 bases match TRBD2. CDR3 length: 15 residues. Germline V gene sequence: CDR1 SGHTA, CDR2 FQGNSA. V trimming: 4 bases; J trimming: 4 bases; junction bases outside the gene matches: 4. The CDR3 DNA sequence: TGTGCCAGCAGCTCGCTAGCGGGGGCTTACAATGAGCAGTTCTTC. Amino acids: CASSSLAGAYNEQFF. Combining the CDR3 with reference TRBV7-2 and TRBJ2-1 gives the whole variable domain GAGVSQSPSNKVTEKGKDVELRCDPISGHTALYWYRQSLGQGLEFLIYFQGNSAPDKSGLPSDRFSAERTGGSVSTLTIQRTQQEDSAVYLCASSSLAGAYNEQFFGPGTRLTVL.

The chain recombines TRBV7-9 with TRBJ2-7; the D call may be TRBD1 or TRBD2 (7 bases each). Trimming took off 5 bases at V and 7 bases at J, with 18 bases between the two ends. Looked up from germline, CDR1 is SEHNR and CDR2 is FQNEAQ (reference sequence). The CDR3 covers 14 residues. This CDR3 is CASSDSGTADEQYF. The CDR3 DNA reads as TGTGCCAGCAGCGACAGCGGGACAGCGGATGAGCAGTACTTC.

DNA for the CDR3: TGTGCCAGCAGCTTCCGTAATGAGCAGTTCTTC. It codes for CASSFRNEQFF. The chain couples TRBV5-4 to TRBJ2-1; unclear D gene. Germline V gene lookup returns CDR1 SGHNT and CDR2 YYREEE (reference sequence). This CDR3 is built from 11 residues. Trimming took off 2 bases at V and 7 bases at J, with 4 bases between the two ends. The entire variable domain, with the rest obtained from reference TRBV5-4 and TRBJ2-1, is as follows: ETGVTQSPTHLIKTRGQQVTLRCSSQSGHNTVSWYQQALGQGPQFIFQYYREEENGRGNFPPRFSGLQFPNYSSELNVNALELDDSALYLCASSFRNEQFFGPGTRLTVL.

The chain employs TRBV5-6 and TRBJ1-1; D is ambiguous. The CDR3 consists of 14 residues. Between the trimmed V and J ends, which lost 2 bases and 4 bases, there was a span of 12 bases. Germline CDR1 and CDR2: SGHDT and YYEEEE. The CDR3, as DNA: TGTGCCAGCAGCTTCCCTGGGTCCGGCACTGAAGCTTTCTTT. Translation: CASSFPGSGTEAFF.

This clone was detected only a few times. The chain joins TRBV21-1 to TRBJ1-5. TRBV21-1 is recorded as a pseudogene. The CDR3 contains 18 residues. CDR3 sequence (DNA): TGTGCCAGCAGTCACCGGGCCCCACAACTCTTCCTCAATCAGCCCCAGCATTTT. It is translated as CASSHRAPQLFLNQPQHF.

The chain combines TRBV29-1 with TRBJ2-7, with 7 bases that match TRBD2. The germline V gene has CDR1 SQVTM and CDR2 ANQGSEA. This CDR3 region has 15 residues. V lost 4 bases to trimming and J lost 0 bases; unmatched junction nucleotides: 9. In nucleotides, the CDR3 is TGCAGCGTTGTCGGAGCGGGGTGGGGCTCCTACGAGCAGTACTTC. This gives the protein CSVVGAGWGSYEQYF.

This sequence joins TRBV7-9 and TRBJ2-6; tentative D call: TRBD1 (6 bases). V dropped 5 bases and J dropped 2 bases, with 13 bases sitting between them. This CDR3 comprises 16 residues. Germline V gene lookup returns CDR1 SEHNR and CDR2 FQNEAQ (reference sequence). CDR3 DNA: TGTGCCAGCAGCCCCAGGGGTGCCCCTGGGGCCAACGTCCTGACTTTC. This gives the protein CASSPRGAPGANVLTF.

The rearrangement joins TRBV28 to TRBJ2-7; TRBD1 matches 7 bases. The germline CDR1 and CDR2 sequences are MDHEN and SYDVKM. The CDR3 length is 14 residues. With V trimmed by 7 bases and J by 7 bases, 13 bases remained unmatched. CDR3 sequence reads: CASNPMTGIYEQYF. In nucleotides, the CDR3 is TGTGCCAGCAATCCGATGACAGGGATTTATGAGCAGTACTTC. Full variable domain (missing parts from reference TRBV28 and TRBJ2-7): DVKVTQSSRYLVKRTGEKVFLECVQDMDHENMFWYRQDPGLGLRLIYFSYDVKMKEKGDIPEGYSVSREKKERFSLILESASTNQTSMYLCASNPMTGIYEQYFGPGTRLTVT.

The V gene is TRBV9, the J gene TRBJ2-1; 8 bases agree with TRBD2. With 2 bases clipped from V and 15 bases from J, the junction kept 13 bases outside the gene matches. The CDR3 runs to 14 residues. CDR1 and CDR2 (germline): SGDLS, YYNGEE. The CDR3 DNA reads as TGTGCCAGCAGCGTTAGCGGGGCGGAAAGGATGCCGTTCTTC. Translation gives CASSVSGAERMPFF. Combining the CDR3 with reference TRBV9 and TRBJ2-1 gives the whole variable domain DSGVTQTPKHLITATGQRVTLRCSPRSGDLSVYWYQQSLDQGLQFLIQYYNGEERAKGNILERFSAQQFPDLHSELNLSSLELGDSALYFCASSVSGAERMPFFGPGTRLTVL.

V gene TRBV29-1 combines with J gene TRBJ2-2, with D hard to call. With 5 bases removed from V and 1 base from J, the gap between germline ends came to 8 bases. The length of the CDR3 is 13 residues. Germline CDR1 reads SQVTM; CDR2 reads ANQGSEA. The CDR3 bases are TGCAGCGTTAAGGTCCTGAACACCGGGGAGCTGTTTTTT. The encoded protein is CSVKVLNTGELFF.

The sample holds one count of this clone. J is TRBJ2-7 and V is TRBV29-1, with 9 bases that match TRBD1. The germline V gene has CDR1 SQVTM and CDR2 ANQGSEA. The junction had 5 bases not matched to a gene; V was cut back by 4 bases and J by 4 bases. This CDR3 spans 13 amino acids. The CDR3 protein is CSVGGQGPYEQYF. The DNA for the CDR3 is TGCAGCGTTGGGGGACAGGGCCCGTACGAGCAGTACTTC.

The V gene is TRBV7-9, the J gene TRBJ1-5; D ambiguous. Germline V gene lookup returns CDR1 SEHNR and CDR2 FQNEAQ (reference sequence). The V gene lost 4 bases and the J gene lost 1 base, with 5 bases spanning the gap. CDR3 length: 13 residues. CDR3: CASSWESNQPQHF. The CDR3 nucleotides read TGTGCCAGCAGCTGGGAAAGCAATCAGCCCCAGCATTTT.

This chain links TRBV28 with TRBJ2-1, with TRBD1 matching 9 bases. This CDR3 comprises 15 residues. CDR1 and CDR2 (germline): MDHEN, SYDVKM. V trimming: 6 bases; J trimming: 4 bases; junction bases outside the gene matches: 7. CDR3 in amino acids: CASSAPGQGYNEQFF. CDR3 DNA: TGTGCCAGCAGCGCTCCGGGACAGGGATACAATGAGCAGTTCTTC. Combining the CDR3 with reference TRBV28 and TRBJ2-1 gives the whole variable domain DVKVTQSSRYLVKRTGEKVFLECVQDMDHENMFWYRQDPGLGLRLIYFSYDVKMKEKGDIPEGYSVSREKKERFSLILESASTNQTSMYLCASSAPGQGYNEQFFGPGTRLTVL.

This clone has just a few counts. This specimen includes other DNA sequences encoding the same CDR3. This rearrangement joins TRBV27 to TRBJ2-5; D is tentatively TRBD1 or TRBD2 (6 bases each). This CDR3 spans 14 amino acids. V was pared by 6 bases and J by 5 bases, with 16 bases between. Per the germline V gene, CDR1 is MNHEY and CDR2 is SMNVEV (reference sequence). The CDR3 DNA sequence: TGTGCCAGCAGCCTATTGGGGGGCGGGGAGACCCAGTACTTC. Amino acids: CASSLLGGGETQYF.

V is TRBV27 and J is TRBJ2-7; 10 nucleotides line up with TRBD2. The V segment lost 7 bases and the J segment 6 bases; nucleotides outside the gene matches: 9. The CDR3 spans 14 residues. From germline, CDR1 is MNHEY and CDR2 SMNVEV (reference sequence). The CDR3 region has the DNA TGTGCCAGCAAGTTCCTAGCGGGAGAACTCGAGCAGTACTTC. This gives the protein CASKFLAGELEQYF.

The rearrangement uses TRBV5-4 and TRBJ2-5; the match to TRBD2 covers 8 bases. CDR3 length: 15 residues. Germline CDR1 reads SGHNT; CDR2 reads YYREEE (reference sequence). V trimming: 0 bases; J trimming: 2 bases; junction bases outside the gene matches: 3. The CDR3: CASSLVGTSQETQYF. Written as DNA, the CDR3 is TGTGCCAGCAGCTTGGTTGGGACTAGTCAAGAGACCCAGTACTTC.

The chain combines TRBV9 with TRBJ2-1; D is uncertain. Per germline, CDR1 SGDLS and CDR2 YYNGEE. Trimming took 0 bases from V and 5 from J, leaving 15 bases between them. This CDR3 contains 16 residues. This CDR3 is CASSVEWLINDNEQFF. The DNA of the CDR3 is TGTGCCAGCAGCGTAGAGTGGCTTATTAATGACAATGAGCAGTTCTTC. The variable domain in full, with the rest retrieved from reference TRBV9 and TRBJ2-1, is DSGVTQTPKHLITATGQRVTLRCSPRSGDLSVYWYQQSLDQGLQFLIQYYNGEERAKGNILERFSAQQFPDLHSELNLSSLELGDSALYFCASSVEWLINDNEQFFGPGTRLTVL.

This sequence joins TRBV28 and TRBJ2-7; D unresolved. CDR3 length: 16 amino acids. Germline V CDR1 and CDR2: MDHEN, SYDVKM. The V and J ends lost 5 bases and 0 bases respectively, with 17 bases between them. The CDR3 spells CASSLMPGVSSYEQYF. The CDR3 DNA reads TGTGCCAGCAGTCTTATGCCTGGGGTAAGCTCCTACGAGCAGTACTTC. Variable domain in full (rest from reference TRBV28 and TRBJ2-7): DVKVTQSSRYLVKRTGEKVFLECVQDMDHENMFWYRQDPGLGLRLIYFSYDVKMKEKGDIPEGYSVSREKKERFSLILESASTNQTSMYLCASSLMPGVSSYEQYFGPGTRLTVT.

This clone was observed a handful of times. The chain combines TRBV27 with TRBJ1-2; 7 bases match TRBD1. The CDR3 is made up of 14 amino acids. Germline V CDR1 and CDR2: MNHEY, SMNVEV (reference sequence). Germline trimming cut 0 bases from V and 7 bases from J; bases unmatched to any gene: 5. CDR3 region: CASSLSAGQSGYTF. As DNA, the CDR3 is TGTGCCAGCAGTTTATCAGCGGGACAGTCTGGCTACACCTTC.

The genes are TRBV11-2 and TRBJ2-1; D is ambiguous. The CDR3 contains 16 residues. V was clipped by 6 bases and J by 2 bases, with 17 bases between them. Germline lookup yields CDR1 SGHAT and CDR2 FQNNGV. CDR3 sequence (DNA): TGTGCCAGCAGTCCCCCAAAACATGAAACCTACAATGAGCAGTTCTTC. This gives the protein CASSPPKHETYNEQFF.